Only a few counts were recorded for the clone carrying this T cell receptor beta chain. Its antigen remains unidentified. PCR primers comprised 60 Vbeta and 13 Jbeta primers. Libraries were prepared by immunoSEQ multiplex PCR; TCRdb keeps only in-frame clonotypes and omits some of them. The sample has 80,000 to 95,000 clones, roughly 70% seen once. These data are taken from a study of cytomegalovirus exposure and HLA in healthy donors. Study-wide points: Altogether, 164 TCR beta chains were recorded as cytomegalovirus-associated. What was likely a sequencing artifact was a cluster of highly shared sequence variants. In a later analysis, V- and J-gene trimming of beta chains associated with a DCLRE1C missense variant, replicated independently.

The donors were healthy bone marrow donors. Sequenced: PBMCs. The receptor was derived from a woman aged 45-65 years in good health and CMV-seropositive.

CDR3 DNA: TGCGCCAGCAGTCTGGAAGGGACAGCTGGAAACACCATATATTTT. Translated: CASSLEGTAGNTIYF. The chain has TRBV5-1 and TRBJ1-3; TRBD1 agrees at 7 bases. The CDR3 length is 15 residues. The germline gives CDR1 SGHRS, CDR2 YFSETQ. With V trimmed by 5 bases and J by 2 bases, 7 bases remained unmatched.